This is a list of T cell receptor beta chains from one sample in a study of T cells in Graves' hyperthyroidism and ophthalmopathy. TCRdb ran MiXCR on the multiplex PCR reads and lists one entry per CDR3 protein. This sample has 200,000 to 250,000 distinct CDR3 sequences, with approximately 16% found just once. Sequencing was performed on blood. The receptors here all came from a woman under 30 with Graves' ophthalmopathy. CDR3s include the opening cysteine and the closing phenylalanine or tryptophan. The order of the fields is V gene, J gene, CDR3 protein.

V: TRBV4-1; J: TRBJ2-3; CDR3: CASSQTRGLAGDTQYF
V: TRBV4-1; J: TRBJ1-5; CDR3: CASSLPSGTGSQPQHF
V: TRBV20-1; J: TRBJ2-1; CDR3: CSAPDWGTYNEQFF
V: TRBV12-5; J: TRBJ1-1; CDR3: CASGLVGDRSSEAFF
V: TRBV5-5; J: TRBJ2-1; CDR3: CASSLFSLKGYNEQFF
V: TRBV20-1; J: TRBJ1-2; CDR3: CSARSQVGAYGYTF
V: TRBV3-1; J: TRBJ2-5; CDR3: CASSQGVRSNF
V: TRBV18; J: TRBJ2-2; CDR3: CASSPVAGDTGELFF
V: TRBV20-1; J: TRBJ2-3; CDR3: CSAPDRRITDTQYF
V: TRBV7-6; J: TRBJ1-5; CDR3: CASSDYSNQPQHF
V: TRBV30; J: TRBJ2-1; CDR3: CAFRPAPNEQFF
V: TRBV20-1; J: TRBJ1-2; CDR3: CSARGQGPDGYTF
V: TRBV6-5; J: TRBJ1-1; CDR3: CASSYYWQGNTEAFF
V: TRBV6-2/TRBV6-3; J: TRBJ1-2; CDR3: CASSWGTGPYGYTF
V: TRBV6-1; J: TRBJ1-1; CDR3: CASNTQVNTEAFF
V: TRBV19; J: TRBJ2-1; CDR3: CASSIRADVWDDEQFF
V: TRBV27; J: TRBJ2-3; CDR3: CASSSLRLAGGRTDTQYF
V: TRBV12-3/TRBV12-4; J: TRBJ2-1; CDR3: CASSLPSWGNEQFF
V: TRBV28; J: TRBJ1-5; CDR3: CASSSLGTGGMYQPQHF
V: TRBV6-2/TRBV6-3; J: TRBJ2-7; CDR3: CASSYSGLRLNPYEQYF
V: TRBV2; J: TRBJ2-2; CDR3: CASSPGLAGLAGELFF
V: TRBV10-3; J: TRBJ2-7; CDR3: CAISESSNYEQYF
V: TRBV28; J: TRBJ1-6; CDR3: CASSLNWRGNSPLHF
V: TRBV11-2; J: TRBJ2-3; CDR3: CASSLDGRSTDTQYF
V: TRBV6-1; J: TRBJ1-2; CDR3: CASSVANYGYTF
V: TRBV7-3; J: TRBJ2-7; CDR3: CASSDRGASLGEQYF
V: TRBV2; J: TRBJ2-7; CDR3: CASSERAVEQYF
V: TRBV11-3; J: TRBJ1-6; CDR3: CASSLQGQTNSPLHF
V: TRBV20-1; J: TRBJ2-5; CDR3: CSASSGGIQDTQYF
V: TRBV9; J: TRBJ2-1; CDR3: CASSVAMAGGPGEGEQFF
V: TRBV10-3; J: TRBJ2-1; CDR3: CAISLGQGLNEQFF
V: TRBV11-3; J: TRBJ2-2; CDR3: CASSSQGAGSGELFF
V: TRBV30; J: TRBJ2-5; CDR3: CAWSTGTSGRATETQYF
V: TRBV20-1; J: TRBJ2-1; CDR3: CSAPPRRVAEEQFF
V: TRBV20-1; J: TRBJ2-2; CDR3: CSARDLDRGQYGELFF
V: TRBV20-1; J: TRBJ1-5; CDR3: CSAPRAGKGNQPQHF
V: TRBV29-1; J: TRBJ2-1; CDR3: CSVCLIGTSGRGDEQFF
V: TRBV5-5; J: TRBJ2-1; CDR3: CASSLLGSYNEQFF
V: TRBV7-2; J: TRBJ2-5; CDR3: CASRKLAGQETQYF
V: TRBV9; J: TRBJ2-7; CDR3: CASSPPGASYEQYF
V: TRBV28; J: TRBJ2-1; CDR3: CASSSRTASSYNEQFF
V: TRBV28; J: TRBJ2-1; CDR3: CASLTSGDLSYRNEQFF
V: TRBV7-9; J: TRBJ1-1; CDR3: CASSLGWVGQGGTEAFF
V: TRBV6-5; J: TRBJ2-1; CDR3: CASSYGQGGYEQFF
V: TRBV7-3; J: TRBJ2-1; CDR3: CASSLTSGGAGTYNEQFF
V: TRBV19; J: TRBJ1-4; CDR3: CASSSGYEKLFF